In its sample, the clone carrying this TCR beta chain was seen a few times. V lost 10 bases and J 6 bases, leaving 13 bases between the germline ends. This CDR3 spans 12 amino acids. Germline V gives CDR1 LNHDA, CDR2 SQIVND (reference sequence). Authors' processing steps: Using reference gene primer amplification, nucleated cell counts were estimated. Generated by immunoSEQ multiplex PCR, the TCRdb table keeps only in-frame clones and is missing some. V and J calls and clone size are given by that table; D and trimming were obtained from the DNA. The sample holds around 230,000 clones; approximately 87% are singletons and the top ten take approximately 2.6%. The sample is drawn from a study of blood T cell repertoires in COVID-19. Looking at the study overall: The United States, Italy and Spain supplied acute and convalescent COVID-19 samples. From T cells, B-cell-depleted T cells, or PBMCs came the material, which was cDNA or gDNA.

This clonotype was obtained from a woman aged 70-85 years with active or convalescent COVID-19. The chain uses TRBV19 and TRBJ1-5; tentative D call: TRBD1 (6 bases). The sample taken for sequencing was peripheral blood. CDR3 residues: CATRTEGQPQHF. CDR3 coding DNA: TGTGCCACTCGGACAGAAGGTCAGCCCCAGCATTTT.